This T cell receptor beta chain was profiled in a study of regulatory T cells in long-lasting Graves disease (dated by TCRdb to 2020 to 2022). About the study as a whole: Antithyroid drugs had been taken for less than 3 months by newly diagnosed Graves' disease patients. This study used TCR sequencing and RNA sequencing of peripheral blood to compare persistent Graves' disease patients against newly diagnosed Graves' disease patients. The study was registered as a clinical trial and conducted in China. A total of around 35 samples underwent TCR sequencing, from around 13 patients with persistent Graves' disease and 20 or so patients with newly diagnosed Graves' disease. Broad study findings and their caveats: Sequencing and analysis were limited to the TCR beta chain. Because the primary lesion, thyroid tissue, could not be accessed, the study looked at peripheral blood alone. Persistent disease showed preferential use of TRBV28, TRBJ1-2 and TRBJ2-5, whereas newly diagnosed disease favored TRBV20-1 and TRBJ2-1. The authors acknowledged the small sample size as a limitation that may reduce accuracy. Patients with persistent disease shared more public clonotypes (around 2,500) than newly diagnosed patients did (966). Compared with newly diagnosed patients, persistent Graves' disease patients had lower TCR Shannon entropy and fewer highly expanded clones, which suggests clonal expansion.

Measured from the cysteine to the phenylalanine, the CDR3 is 18 residues long. This entry keeps only the CDR3 DNA: 54 bases, framed from base 1. Trimming accounts for 0 bases at V and 7 bases at J, while the number of junction bases matched to no gene is 17. Based on the germline V gene, the CDR1 and CDR2 sequences are MNHEY and SVGAGI. Library preparation used multiplex PCR. TCRdb names Illumina HiSeq 4000 as the instrument used. CDR3 regions were amplified by Arm-PCR with iRepertoire HTBI primers to construct TCR beta libraries. PCR products were gel purified before sequencing. The study's own analysis went as follows. A total of some 65 TRBV and approximately 13 TRBJ segments were identified across samples and were used for gene usage analysis of CDR3 amino acid clonotypes. Filtered high-quality paired reads were merged into contigs using COPE and FqMerger. BLAST was used to align contigs to IMGT TRBV, TRBD and TRBJ reference genes, with CDR3 defined following IMGT. Any clonotype with a frequency above 0.1% was counted as a highly expanded clone. Shannon entropy was used to measure repertoire diversity, and the Gini coefficient was used to measure V-J evenness. Clonotypes shared by more than one individual were considered public. TCRdb reran the public reads through fastp at Q25 and MiXCR, keeping productive beta chains. CDR3 protein duplicates are merged, each entry listing the most common genes and DNA. The V and J calls come from TCRdb's annotation, not from the publication. Recorded for this sample are approximately 400,000 distinct CDR3 sequences; about 15% of them occurred a single time. The leading ten clones occupy approximately 16% of the sample.

This clonotype was counted only a few times. Its binding antigen is unknown. No base quality information exists; no much larger clone differs at one position. Sample time point, as interpreted from the label and publication: newly diagnosed GD, antithyroid drugs for less than 3 months. For both TCR sequencing and RNA sequencing, RNA was extracted from PBMCs in TRIzol. Graves' disease was diagnosed according to American Thyroid Association guidelines. The patients came from an endocrinology department in Xi'an, China. From each patient, approximately 9 milliliters of peripheral blood was collected into an EDTA anticoagulant tube. Ficoll Paque Plus density gradient separation was used to isolate PBMCs, and no further T cell sorting was performed. RNA quality was checked with an Agilent 2100 Bioanalyzer and agarose gel, and concentration with a NanoDrop 2000. The data were also submitted as part of a second study, on T cells in Graves' hyperthyroidism and ophthalmopathy. Per the second study: A patient counted as having stable Graves' hyperthyroidism if no progression to ophthalmopathy occurred over 18 months of follow-up. Hyperthyroidism patients were newly diagnosed, with disease duration under 2 months, and aged 18 to 65 years. Exclusion was applied to patients with uncontrolled infections, other autoimmune diseases, pregnancy or lactation. Clinical symptoms, serum thyroxine and TRAb, thyroid ultrasound, and orbital computed tomography formed the basis for the diagnoses. A first-round RT-PCR of the TCR CDR3 used the HTBI primer set with the Qiagen OneStep RT-PCR kit. Blood samples also contained most of the expanded thyroid clonotypes (frequency above 0.001), which suggests that blood repertoires may reflect thyroid immune responses. Ophthalmopathy was separated from stable hyperthyroidism by a 13 V-J signature model, with just over 85% sensitivity and approximately 81% specificity obtained in cross-validation and 80%/75% obtained in testing. In validation, the model predicted progression to ophthalmopathy a median of 6.5 months before onset, with 65% to 71% sensitivity and about 72% specificity. TCR V-J signatures able to tell the groups apart were searched for in a discovery cohort of some 97 patients, of whom fewer than 45 had Graves' ophthalmopathy and around 57 had stable Graves' hyperthyroidism. Prospective prediction of ophthalmopathy was tested in an independent validation cohort consisting of fewer than 20 hyperthyroidism patients and 15 to 17 patients who later progressed to ophthalmopathy. The approximately 100 discovery patients were divided at random into training and test sets in a 7:3 ratio. In addition, the study compared T-cell repertoires in thyroid tissue and in blood from about six Graves' hyperthyroidism patients. After sampling, hyperthyroidism patients received methimazole starting at 30 mg daily, and ophthalmopathy patients received high-dose intravenous methylprednisolone. A second multiplex PCR round built the libraries, followed by size selection and purification. The libraries were sequenced on an Illumina HiSeq2000 using paired-end 100 bp reads. SOAPnuke was used to process the raw data, throwing out any read that contained adapters or uncalled bases, had a mean Phred below 15, or lacked an exact constant-primer or identifier match. High-quality paired reads were merged with COPE v1.2.5, and unique nucleotide sequences were defined as clonotypes. MiTCR v1.1 was used to align clonotypes to the IMGT TRBV, TRBD and TRBJ reference segments. The analysis included only V-J combinations with a frequency above 0.0001, which together covered more than 99% of the repertoires. The TCS score was defined as the ratio of F50 (clonal expansion) to E x V (chaos), calculated using BLOSUM62-based TCRdist between CDR3 peptides within each V-J. Welch's t-statistics and random forest reduced 514 V-J features to fewer than 15, which were used in a naive Bayes classifier (R e1071). No statistical method was used to fix the sample size in advance, and group allocation was not hidden from the investigators. The paper describes TCR Vbeta CDR3 sequencing of 120 to 150 peripheral blood samples, made up of some 42 ophthalmopathy patients, more than 70 hyperthyroidism patients and 17 progressor patients.

This clonotype was obtained from a woman in her 30s with Graves disease. Donor details come from another sample of the same person, matched by shared clones. This sequence uses TRBV6-5 and TRBJ2-7; 8 central nucleotides agree with TRBD2. The source material was peripheral blood mononuclear cells (PBMCs), sampled at new diagnosis, from a patient treated with antithyroid drugs. The CDR3 loop reads CASSYSPLLDGRAFEQYF. The DNA reads TGTGCCAGCAGTTACTCGCCACTACTCGACGGGAGGGCGTTTGAGCAGTACTTC.